This T cell receptor beta chain is drawn from a study of tumor-infiltrating lymphocytes in primary liver carcinoma (dated by TCRdb to 2016 to 2017). About the study as a whole: Between November 2015 and March 2016, a handful of patients in China with histopathologically diagnosed primary liver carcinoma had surgical resection. Reproducibility between technical replicate repertoires was high, with correlation coefficients above 0.95 and mean shared-clone rates roughly 0.87. Samples yielded roughly 3.5 to 8 million productive TCRbeta reads; read depth did not differ significantly between tissue types. Tumors of the five patients were stage T1-T3 N0M0 with maximum diameters of roughly 4.2 to 11 cm. The study combined TCRbeta repertoire sequencing, expression microarrays and whole-exome sequencing across five regions of each liver tumor, with adjacent normal tissue and blood. TCRbeta repertoire sequencing covered some 35 specimens from 5 patients: 25 tumor regions, 5 adjacent noncancerous liver tissues and 5 peripheral blood samples. Hepatocellular carcinoma (four) or combined HCC and intrahepatic cholangiocarcinoma (one) was present in the five patients, who were three men and two women aged 30 to 69 years.

The investigation overall reported the following: Only the TCR beta chain was sequenced, which likely underestimates true repertoire diversity because unpaired alpha chains were not captured. Consistent with antigen-driven expansion, pairs of tumor regions showed higher repertoire overlap (mean around 36%) than either tumor-adjacent pairs (around 17%) or tumor-blood pairs (about 15%). The top 250 clones made up a significantly larger repertoire fraction in tumors than in blood (p = 0.039). Since the samples were bulk and unsorted, there was no way to compare CD4+ and CD8+ T cell repertoires. The study included only four to six patients, and the authors note findings should be validated in a larger study.

Comments on this clonotype: There is no known antigen for this receptor. This may be a read error: a much more frequent sequence differs by one nucleotide.

The cysteine opens and the phenylalanine closes a CDR3 of 16 amino acids. The entry retains the CDR3 DNA only, 48 bases that are in frame from base 1. CDR1 MNHEY and CDR2 SVGAGI are derived from the germline V gene. RNA from unsorted whole blood was extracted with TRIzol reagent, and germline DNA was obtained with the DNeasy Blood & Tissue kit. Chronic HBV infection was present in the patients, and the patients were treatment-naive at sampling. Before surgery, four milliliters of peripheral blood were collected into K2EDTA tubes. TCRbeta-specific cDNA was reverse-transcribed from approximately 0.5 ug total RNA using a constant-region primer and ProtoScript II reverse transcriptase. Three nested multiplex PCR rounds, following a slightly modified ARM-PCR procedure, were used to build the TCRbeta libraries. Each of the first two PCR rounds ran for about 10 cycles and used multiplex TRBV1-TRBV30 forward primers together with a Cbeta reverse primer. Sample barcodes and Illumina adapters were added in a final 25-cycle PCR using Deep VentR polymerase. Before sequencing, amplicons of 200-500 bp were gel-purified using a QIAquick gel extraction kit. An Illumina HiSeq 2500 was used to sequence the TCRbeta amplicons with 250-bp paired-end reads. The authors' analysis ran thus. Reads were quality-trimmed with Trimmomatic v0.33, and paired reads were merged with FLASH v1.2.11 to recover full CDR3 sequences. V, D and J germline segments were assigned to the rearranged TCRbeta sequences by MiGEC v1.2.1b. Clonotype statistics, along with Shannon-Wiener diversity indices, were calculated using VDJtools v1.0.0. Except for diversity analysis, only each sample's 250 most abundant clonotypes were used in subsequent analyses to reduce sampling bias. Clones were called with MiXCR by TCRdb after fastp trimmed the public reads at Q25, and only in-frame beta chains were retained. A single entry per CDR3 protein holds the most common genes and DNA from its merged rows. These V and J calls rely on TCRdb rather than the paper's analysis. This sample is represented by 310,000 or so distinct CDR3 sequences; about 50% of them were singletons. 15% to 20% of the sample goes to the ten largest clones.

Sequenced: peripheral blood. This sequence uses TRBV6-5 and TRBJ2-7; TRBD2 fits 9 bases in the junction. The TCR originated in a woman under 40 with primary liver carcinoma and hepatitis B virus infection. The nucleotide sequence reads TGTACCAGCAGTTACTCGATTATAGCGGGGGCCTACGAGCAGTACTTC. This yields the protein CTSSYSIIAGAYEQYF.